This T cell receptor (beta chain) was found in a study of T cell changes during pregnancy in multiple sclerosis. Trimming took off 0 bases at V and 2 bases at J, with 8 bases between the two ends. The CDR3 has 16 amino acids. From germline, CDR1 is WSHSY and CDR2 SAAADI. The repertoire was sequenced with immunoSEQ multiplex PCR; TCRdb's copy has only in-frame clones and lacks some. The table includes some 60,000 clones, about 90% detected once. The sequence came from a female donor in good health, enrolled as a control in a pregnancy study. V usage is TRBV10-2 and J usage is TRBJ1-6, with D possibly being TRBD1 (5 bases). The sequencing here drew on peripheral blood, taken in the second trimester of pregnancy. CDR3 sequence reads: CASSESKGAYNSPLHF. DNA of the CDR3: TGCGCCAGCAGTGAGTCCAAAGGGGCCTATAATTCACCCCTCCACTTT.